The 28 T cell receptor beta chains given below trace back to one sample, sequenced in a study of cytomegalovirus exposure and HLA in healthy donors. The PCR contained 60 Vbeta and 13 Jbeta primers. The table came from immunoSEQ multiplex PCR; TCRdb's copy has only in-frame clones and leaves some out. The table lists about 140,000 clones, around 80% of them singletons. The sample was PBMCs. The source of these receptors is a man aged 30 to 45 in good health.

The V gene is TRBV9, the J gene TRBJ2-2; the D gene is possibly TRBD2 (5 bases). Per germline, CDR1 SGDLS and CDR2 YYNGEE. The V end was cut by 3 bases, the J end by 2 bases, with 8 bases between. The CDR3 has 14 residues. CDR3 bases: TGTGCCAGCAGCGAGCGGACTAACACCGGGGAGCTGTTTTTT. Translation: CASSERTNTGELFF.

This clone has only one observation. V is TRBV11-3 and J is TRBJ1-5; a possible D gene is TRBD1 (5 bases). Germline V gene lookup returns CDR1 SGHNT and CDR2 YENEEA. The CDR3 loop spans 18 amino acids. Trimming removed 3 bases from V and 0 bases from J, with 18 bases in between. CDR3 in amino acids: CASSFWEEGEYSNQPQHF. CDR3 coding DNA: TGTGCCAGCAGCTTTTGGGAAGAAGGGGAATATAGCAATCAGCCCCAGCATTTT.

The chain recombines TRBV19 with TRBJ2-5; possible D gene TRBD1, 5 bases. The J call may not be correct, given that the DNA end is closer to TRBJ2-7. This CDR3 has 11 amino acids. Germline assignment: CDR1 LNHDA and CDR2 SQIVND (reference sequence). The CDR3 DNA reads TGTGCCAGTAGAGACAGCTACGAGCAGTACTTC. Amino acid sequence: CASRDSYEQYF.

This chain links TRBV19 with TRBJ2-5, with D perhaps TRBD2 (6 bases). The CDR3 covers 16 residues. Between the trimmed V and J ends, which lost 5 bases and 5 bases, there was a span of 21 bases. Germline V gene sequence: CDR1 LNHDA, CDR2 SQIVND (reference sequence). The CDR3 here is CASSPRREASSETQYF. The CDR3 DNA reads as TGTGCCAGTAGTCCCCGGAGGGAGGCATCATCGGAGACCCAGTACTTC.

In its sample, this clone was seen a few times. This rearrangement joins TRBV28 to TRBJ1-3; D is unresolved. There are 14 residues in the CDR3. Germline V CDR1 and CDR2: MDHEN, SYDVKM. Deletions cut 6 bases from V and 0 bases from J, with 9 bases between. The CDR3 loop reads CASRGGGSGNTIYF. CDR3 in DNA: TGTGCCAGCAGGGGAGGCGGCTCTGGAAACACCATATATTTT.

This clone was detected a few times. This chain joins TRBV7-8 and TRBJ2-7; TRBD1 agrees at 9 bases. Germline CDR1 SGHVS, CDR2 FQNEAQ. The CDR3 loop spans 15 amino acids. The ends lost 3 bases at V and 3 bases at J; junction bases unmatched: 6. CDR3 protein: CASSLGGDRVYEQYF. In nucleotides, the CDR3 is TGTGCCAGCAGCTTGGGAGGGGACAGGGTCTACGAGCAGTACTTC. Supplemented by reference TRBV7-8 and TRBJ2-7, the full variable domain reads GAGVSQSPRYKVAKRGQDVALRCDPISGHVSLFWYQQALGQGPEFLTYFQNEAQLDKSGLPSDRFFAERPEGSVSTLKIQRTQQEDSAVYLCASSLGGDRVYEQYFGPGTRLTVT.

V and J are TRBV30 and TRBJ2-7, with no clear D. The CDR3 sequence is 12 residues long. Germline-derived CDR1 and CDR2 are GTSNPN and SVGIG (reference sequence). V lost 2 bases to trimming and J lost 3 bases, with 8 bases between them. Written as DNA, the CDR3 is TGTGCCTGGAGTCTGGCAAACTACGAGCAGTACTTC. Protein sequence: CAWSLANYEQYF.

CDR3 DNA: TGTGCCAGTAGTATAGCTGCAGGAAACTACGAGCAGTACTTC. Residues: CASSIAAGNYEQYF. The rearrangement uses TRBV19 and TRBJ2-7; unclear D gene. The CDR3 is 14 amino acids. Per the germline V gene, CDR1 is LNHDA and CDR2 is SQIVND (reference sequence). V was cut by 1 base and J by 3 bases, with 10 bases left in between.

The V gene is TRBV7-9, the J gene TRBJ1-2; D gene uncertain. The CDR3 loop spans 14 amino acids. Trimming removed 6 bases at V and 9 bases at J, with 20 bases between. The V gene's germline CDR1 is SEHNR and CDR2 FQNEAQ (reference sequence). CDR3 region: CASSDSYLTLSYTF. DNA for the CDR3: TGTGCCAGCAGTGATTCGTACCTAACGCTCAGCTACACCTTC. Variable domain in full (rest from reference TRBV7-9 and TRBJ1-2): DTGVSQNPRHKITKRGQNVTFRCDPISEHNRLYWYRQTLGQGPEFLTYFQNEAQLEKSRLLSDRFSAERPKGSFSTLEIQRTEQGDSAMYLCASSDSYLTLSYTFGSGTRLTVV.

This CDR3 reads CASSRLTGIHQETQYF. The CDR3, as DNA: TGTGCCAGCAGCCGACTTACAGGGATTCACCAAGAGACCCAGTACTTC. The chain uses TRBV7-9 and TRBJ2-5; perhaps TRBD1 as D (6 bases). The CDR3 sequence is 16 residues long. Germline CDR1 SEHNR, CDR2 FQNEAQ (reference sequence). Trimming shortened V by 5 bases and J by 0 bases, and 16 bases separated the two germline ends.

The V and J genes are TRBV2 and TRBJ1-2; 7 positions match TRBD1. V trimming: 8 bases; J trimming: 3 bases; junction bases outside the gene matches: 0. The CDR3 sequence is 11 residues long. From germline, CDR1 is SNHLY and CDR2 FYNNEI. This chain's CDR3 is CASGQDYGYTF. Written as DNA, the CDR3 is TGTGCCAGCGGACAGGACTATGGCTACACCTTC.

V is TRBV5-8 and J is TRBJ2-1; 12 nucleotides align to TRBD2. The CDR3 totals 16 residues. The V gene end was trimmed by 4 bases and the J gene end by 9 bases; junction bases not matched to a gene: 11. The germline gives CDR1 SGHTS, CDR2 YDEGEE. The CDR3: CASSPGLAGWGGEQFF. The CDR3 coding sequence is TGTGCCAGCAGCCCCGGACTAGCGGGATGGGGCGGTGAGCAGTTCTTC.

CDR3 bases: TGTGCCAGCAGTTTATGGGAGCGGGCAAACAATGAGCAGTTCTTC. Translation: CASSLWERANNEQFF. The gene calls are TRBV28 and TRBJ2-1; TRBD2 is a possible D gene (6 bases). The CDR3 spans 15 residues. Looked up from germline, CDR1 is MDHEN and CDR2 is SYDVKM. V lost 0 bases and J 5 bases, leaving 11 bases between the germline ends.

This clone was counted once. V and J are TRBV6-1 and TRBJ1-1; D uncertain. Germline V gene data show CDR1 as MNHNS and CDR2 as SASEGT. Trimming left V 7 bases short and J 1 base short, with 16 bases between. The CDR3 extends over 15 amino acids. CDR3 loop: CASNPRSAGNTEAFF. In DNA, the CDR3 is TGTGCCAGCAACCCTAGGTCGGCCGGGAACACTGAAGCTTTCTTT.

This clone showed up just a few times. V usage is TRBV7-2 and J usage is TRBJ2-7; maybe TRBD2 (6 bases). Germline CDR1 SGHTA, CDR2 FQGNSA. The CDR3 spans 13 residues. Trimming pared 7 bases from V and 2 bases from J, leaving 12 bases between. This CDR3 reads CASTEGGAYEQYF. The CDR3, as DNA: TGTGCCAGCACCGAAGGAGGGGCCTACGAGCAGTACTTC.

The CDR3 nucleotides are TGTGCCAGCAGCTCCTCGGGCACCCGAGGGGCTTTCTTT. This codes for CASSSSGTRGAFF. The chain is built from TRBV7-9 and TRBJ1-1; D is undetermined. CDR1 and CDR2 (germline): SEHNR, FQNEAQ (reference sequence). This CDR3 spans 13 amino acids. The ends were cut back, 4 bases at V and 11 bases at J, with 17 bases in the middle.

This chain joins TRBV11-3 and TRBJ2-1, with TRBD2 identical over 8 bases. The CDR3 has 15 residues. Germline V lookup: CDR1 SGHNT, CDR2 YENEEA. The ends lost 5 bases at V and 5 bases at J; junction bases unmatched: 8. CDR3 sequence: CASSPGSGIDNEQFF. The CDR3 region has the DNA TGTGCCAGCAGCCCGGGTAGCGGGATCGACAATGAGCAGTTCTTC.

This chain uses TRBV7-6 with TRBJ2-5; TRBD1 matches 12 bases. This CDR3 is 15 amino acids long. CDR1 is SGHVS and CDR2 is FNYEAQ in the germline V gene. Unmatched junction bases numbered 9, after V lost 8 bases and J lost 5 bases. The CDR3 DNA reads TGTGCCAGCGCCACCGGGACAGGGGGCCTGGAGACCCAGTACTTC. This gives the protein CASATGTGGLETQYF.

The chain carries TRBV9 and TRBJ2-7; possibly TRBD2 for D (5 bases). The CDR3 loop spans 12 amino acids. V shed 0 bases and J shed 6 bases, with 7 bases lying between them. Germline-derived CDR1 and CDR2 are SGDLS and YYNGEE. Here the CDR3 DNA reads TGTGCCAGCAGCGTAGGCGGGCGCGAGCAGTACTTC. It is translated as CASSVGGREQYF.

The V and J genes are TRBV5-4 and TRBJ2-7; TRBD2 matches at 10 bases. The CDR3 contains 14 residues. After removal of 2 bases from V and 3 bases from J, the junction contained 2 bases not matched to a gene. Germline V gives CDR1 SGHNT, CDR2 YYREEE (reference sequence). The DNA of the CDR3 is TGTGCCAGCAGCTTAACTAGCGGGGACTACGAGCAGTACTTC. Its protein product is CASSLTSGDYEQYF.

The CDR3: CASHRDSYGNQPQHF. The CDR3 DNA is TGTGCCAGTCACAGGGATTCTTACGGCAATCAGCCCCAGCATTTT. The chain links TRBV19 to TRBJ1-5; possibly TRBD1 for D (6 bases). This CDR3 spans 15 amino acids. Germline-derived CDR1 and CDR2 are LNHDA and SQIVND (reference sequence). Trimming removed 8 bases at V and 2 bases at J, with 16 bases between. The full variable domain, rest sourced from reference TRBV19 and TRBJ1-5, is DGGITQSPKYLFRKEGQNVTLSCEQNLNHDAMYWYRQDPGQGLRLIYYSQIVNDFQKGDIAEGYSVSREKKESFPLTVTSAQKNPTAFYLCASHRDSYGNQPQHFGDGTRLSIL.

This clone was seen more than once but under ten times. This rearrangement joins TRBV28 to TRBJ1-3; D is ambiguous. V lost 5 bases and J 4 bases, leaving 12 bases between the germline ends. The CDR3 is made up of 14 amino acids. In germline, CDR1 is MDHEN, CDR2 SYDVKM. CDR3 nucleotides: TGTGCCAGCAGTCTGCCGACGGGGGGAAACACCATATATTTT. Its protein is CASSLPTGGNTIYF.

CDR3 loop: CASSLGDISTNEKLFF. CDR3 nucleotide sequence: TGCGCCAGCAGCTTGGGGGACATCTCAACTAATGAAAAACTGTTTTTT. V gene TRBV5-1 combines with J gene TRBJ1-4, with a tentative D call TRBD1 (6 bases). Germline values: CDR1 SGHRS, CDR2 YFSETQ. With 0 bases removed from V and 0 bases from J, the gap between germline ends came to 9 bases. This CDR3 has 16 residues.

The rearrangement joins TRBV11-3 to TRBJ1-3; D uncertain. Deletions cut 0 bases from V and 0 bases from J, with 12 bases between. The CDR3 covers 17 residues. The germline V gene encodes CDR1 SGHNT and CDR2 YENEEA. The CDR3 spells CASSLDLQWVSGNTIYF. As DNA, the CDR3 is TGTGCCAGCAGCTTAGATCTACAGTGGGTCTCTGGAAACACCATATATTTT.

The V call is TRBV5-4, the J call TRBJ1-1, with unresolved D. The V end lost 4 bases, the J end lost 5 bases, and 15 bases lay between the germline ends. The CDR3 extends over 14 amino acids. CDR1 is SGHNT, CDR2 YYREEE, per germline (reference sequence). For the CDR3, the DNA is TGTGCCAGCAGCGGGTCGGGTGGCGGGACTGAAGCTTTCTTT. Encoded protein: CASSGSGGGTEAFF.

This clone came up a few times. The CDR3 coding sequence is TGTGCCATCAGTGAGTCACCGGGACAGACTTACGAGCAGTACTTC. Protein sequence: CAISESPGQTYEQYF. V is TRBV10-3 and J is TRBJ2-7; 7 bases are a match to TRBD1. The junction had 6 bases not matched to a gene; V was cut back by 0 bases and J by 4 bases. Germline V CDR1 and CDR2: ENHRY, SYGVKD. The CDR3 is made up of 15 amino acids.

The chain combines TRBV5-1 with TRBJ2-2; a possible D gene is TRBD2 (6 bases). The germline V gene encodes CDR1 SGHRS and CDR2 YFSETQ. CDR3 length: 15 residues. Trimming pared 2 bases from V and 3 bases from J, leaving 11 bases between. CDR3 DNA: TGCGCCAGCAGCTTTGGGGGGAAGGACACCGGGGAGCTGTTTTTT. Translating it yields CASSFGGKDTGELFF.

The V call is TRBV18, the J call TRBJ1-4; tentatively, D is TRBD1 (6 bases). CDR1 and CDR2 from the germline V gene are KGHSH and LQKENI. V dropped 1 base and J dropped 6 bases, with 12 bases sitting between them. This CDR3 region has 15 residues. The CDR3 sequence is CASSPRGGADEKLFF. CDR3 sequence (DNA): TGTGCCAGCTCACCACGGGGGGGCGCGGATGAAAAACTGTTTTTT.